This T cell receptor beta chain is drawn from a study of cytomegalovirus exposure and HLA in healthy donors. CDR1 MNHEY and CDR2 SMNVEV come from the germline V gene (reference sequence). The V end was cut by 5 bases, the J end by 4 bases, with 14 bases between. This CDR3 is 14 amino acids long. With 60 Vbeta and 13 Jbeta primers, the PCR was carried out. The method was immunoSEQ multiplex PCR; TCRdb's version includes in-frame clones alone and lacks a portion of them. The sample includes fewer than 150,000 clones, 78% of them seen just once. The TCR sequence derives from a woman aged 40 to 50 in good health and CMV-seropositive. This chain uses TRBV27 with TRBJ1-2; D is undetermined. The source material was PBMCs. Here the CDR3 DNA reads TGTGCCAGCAGTCCTAACCGCCCATCCTATGGCTACACCTTC. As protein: CASSPNRPSYGYTF.